The sequence of this T cell receptor (beta chain) was determined in a study of beta chain features in type 1 diabetes. Study-level background: The study found patients and healthy donors alike in age, gender and cell yields. Study outcomes and limitations: Healthy donors had naive, central memory and Treg TCRB repertoires that appeared less similar than those seen among patients. The VDJ junctions of type 1 diabetes patients carried fewer insertions and more deletions.

Each population that was sorted was more than 98% pure. What was sequenced were expressed TCRB transcripts, since all of the isolated RNA had been reverse transcribed. Generated by immunoSEQ multiplex PCR, the TCRdb table keeps only in-frame clones and is missing some. The sample yields approximately 380,000 clones, about 14% seen once. This CDR3 comprises 13 residues. Germline lookup yields CDR1 SGDLS and CDR2 YYNGEE. J was trimmed by 7 bases and V by 0 bases; bases with no gene match: 2. A word on this clone: Its antigen is still unknown.

This sequence originates from a young woman in good health. J is TRBJ2-5 and V is TRBV9; 8 bases map to TRBD2. The sequenced sample was naive CD4+ T cells from blood. DNA for the CDR3: TGTGCCAGCAGCGTAGACAGCGGGGGGACCCAGTACTTC. This codes for CASSVDSGGTQYF.